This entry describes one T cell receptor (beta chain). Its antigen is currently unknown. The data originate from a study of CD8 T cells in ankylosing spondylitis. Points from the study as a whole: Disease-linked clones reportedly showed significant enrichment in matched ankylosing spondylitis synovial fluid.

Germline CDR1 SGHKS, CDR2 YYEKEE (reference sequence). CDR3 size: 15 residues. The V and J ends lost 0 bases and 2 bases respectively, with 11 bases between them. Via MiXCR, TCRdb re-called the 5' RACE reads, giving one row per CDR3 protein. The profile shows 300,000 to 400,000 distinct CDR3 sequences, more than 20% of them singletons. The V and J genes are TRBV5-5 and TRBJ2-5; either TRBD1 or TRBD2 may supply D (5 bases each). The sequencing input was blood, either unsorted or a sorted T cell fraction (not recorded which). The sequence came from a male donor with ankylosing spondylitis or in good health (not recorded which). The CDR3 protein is CASSLGGNRQETQYF. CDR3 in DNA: TGTGCCAGCAGCTTGGGGGGGAACCGACAAGAGACCCAGTACTTC. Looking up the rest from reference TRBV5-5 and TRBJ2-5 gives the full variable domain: DAGVTQSPTHLIKTRGQQVTLRCSPISGHKSVSWYQQVLGQGPQFIFQYYEKEERGRGNFPDRFSARQFPNYSSELNVNALLLGDSALYLCASSLGGNRQETQYFGPGTRLLVL.